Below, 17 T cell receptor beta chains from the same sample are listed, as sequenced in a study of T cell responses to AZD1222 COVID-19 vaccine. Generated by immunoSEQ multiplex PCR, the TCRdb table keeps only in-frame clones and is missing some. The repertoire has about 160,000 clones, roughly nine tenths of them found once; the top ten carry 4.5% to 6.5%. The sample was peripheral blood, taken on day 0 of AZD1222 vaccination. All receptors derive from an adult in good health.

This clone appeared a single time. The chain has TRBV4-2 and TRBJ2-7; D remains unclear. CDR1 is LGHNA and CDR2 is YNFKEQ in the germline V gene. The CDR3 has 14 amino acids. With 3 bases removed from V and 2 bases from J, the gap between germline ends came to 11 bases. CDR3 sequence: CASSHTSTTYEQYF. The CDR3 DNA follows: TGTGCCAGCAGCCATACGTCTACTACCTACGAGCAGTACTTC.

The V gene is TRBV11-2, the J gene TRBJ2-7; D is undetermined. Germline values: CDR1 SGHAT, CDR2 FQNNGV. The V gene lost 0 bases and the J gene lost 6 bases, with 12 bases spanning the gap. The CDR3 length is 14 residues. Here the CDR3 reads CASSLEPGSGEQYF. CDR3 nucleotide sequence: TGTGCCAGCAGCTTAGAACCCGGATCGGGCGAGCAGTACTTC.

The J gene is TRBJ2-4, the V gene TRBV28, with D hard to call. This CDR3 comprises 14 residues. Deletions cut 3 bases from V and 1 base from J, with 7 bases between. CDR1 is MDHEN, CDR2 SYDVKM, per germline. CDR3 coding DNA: TGTGCCAGCAGTTTGAGAGGTGCCAAAAACATTCAGTACTTC. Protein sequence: CASSLRGAKNIQYF.

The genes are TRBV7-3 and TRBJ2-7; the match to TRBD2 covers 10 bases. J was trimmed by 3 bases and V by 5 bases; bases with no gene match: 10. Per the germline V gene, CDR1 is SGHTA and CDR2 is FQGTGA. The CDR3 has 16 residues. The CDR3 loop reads CASSRTGASGSYEQYF. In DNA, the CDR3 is TGTGCCAGCAGCCGAACGGGGGCTAGCGGGAGCTACGAGCAGTACTTC. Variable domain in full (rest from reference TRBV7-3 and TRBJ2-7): GAGVSQTPSNKVTEKGKYVELRCDPISGHTALYWYRQSLGQGPEFLIYFQGTGAADDSGLPNDRFFAVRPEGSVSTLKIQRTERGDSAVYLCASSRTGASGSYEQYFGPGTRLTVT.

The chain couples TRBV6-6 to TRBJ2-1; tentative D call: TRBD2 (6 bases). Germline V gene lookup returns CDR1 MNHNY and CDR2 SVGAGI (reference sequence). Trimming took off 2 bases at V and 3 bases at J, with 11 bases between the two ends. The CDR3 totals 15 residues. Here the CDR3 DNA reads TGTGCCAGCAGTTACAAAGGGACTCACTACAATGAGCAGTTCTTC. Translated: CASSYKGTHYNEQFF.

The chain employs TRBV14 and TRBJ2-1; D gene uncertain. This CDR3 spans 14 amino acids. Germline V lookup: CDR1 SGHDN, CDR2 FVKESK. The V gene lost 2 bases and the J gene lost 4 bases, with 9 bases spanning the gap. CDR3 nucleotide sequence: TGTGCCAGCAGCCAATTCTCCGCGTACAATGAGCAGTTCTTC. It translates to CASSQFSAYNEQFF.

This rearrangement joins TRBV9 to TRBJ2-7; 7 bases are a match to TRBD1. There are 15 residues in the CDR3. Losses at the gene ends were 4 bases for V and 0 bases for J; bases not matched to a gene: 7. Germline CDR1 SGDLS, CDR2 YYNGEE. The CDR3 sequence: CASSLQGEPSYEQYF. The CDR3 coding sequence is TGTGCCAGCAGCCTCCAGGGGGAGCCCTCCTACGAGCAGTACTTC.

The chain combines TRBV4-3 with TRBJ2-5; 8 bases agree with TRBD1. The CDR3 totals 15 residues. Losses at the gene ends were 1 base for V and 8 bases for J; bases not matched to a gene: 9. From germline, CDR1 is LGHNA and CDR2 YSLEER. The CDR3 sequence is CASSQGQGAGHTQYF. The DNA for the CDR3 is TGCGCCAGCAGCCAAGGGCAGGGGGCCGGGCACACCCAGTACTTC.

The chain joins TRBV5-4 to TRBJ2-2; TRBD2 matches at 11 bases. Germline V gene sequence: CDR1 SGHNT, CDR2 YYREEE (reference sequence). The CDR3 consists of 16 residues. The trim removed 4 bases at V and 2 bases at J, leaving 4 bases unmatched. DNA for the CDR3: TGTGCCAGCAGCCATGGACTAGCGGGTAACACCGGGGAGCTGTTTTTT. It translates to CASSHGLAGNTGELFF.

The CDR3 loop is CAWGRGSNTEAFF. In nucleotides, the CDR3 is TGTGCCTGGGGCCGTGGAAGCAACACTGAAGCTTTCTTT. J is TRBJ1-1 and V is TRBV30; D is undetermined. This CDR3 comprises 13 residues. Trimming removed 5 bases from V and 2 bases from J, with 12 bases in between. Germline CDR1 reads GTSNPN; CDR2 reads SVGIG (reference sequence).

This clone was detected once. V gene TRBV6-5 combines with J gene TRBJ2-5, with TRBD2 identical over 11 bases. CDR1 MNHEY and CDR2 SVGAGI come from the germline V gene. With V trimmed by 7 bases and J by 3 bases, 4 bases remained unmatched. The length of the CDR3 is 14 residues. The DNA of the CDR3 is TGTGCCAGCACCCGACTAGCGGGGAAAGAGACCCAGTACTTC. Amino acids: CASTRLAGKETQYF.

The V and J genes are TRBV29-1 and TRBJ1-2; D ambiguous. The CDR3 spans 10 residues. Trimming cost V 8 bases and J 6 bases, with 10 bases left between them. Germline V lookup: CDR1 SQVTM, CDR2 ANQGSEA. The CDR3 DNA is TGCAGCCTACGCGGGGATGGCTACACCTTC. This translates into CSLRGDGYTF.

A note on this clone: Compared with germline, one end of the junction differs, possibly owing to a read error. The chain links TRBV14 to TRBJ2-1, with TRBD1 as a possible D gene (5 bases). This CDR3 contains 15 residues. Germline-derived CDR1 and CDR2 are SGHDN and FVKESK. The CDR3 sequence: CASSQDGAIGRAFLF. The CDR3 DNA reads TGTGCCAGCAGCCAAGATGGGGCCATCGGCAGGGCGTTCCTCTTC.

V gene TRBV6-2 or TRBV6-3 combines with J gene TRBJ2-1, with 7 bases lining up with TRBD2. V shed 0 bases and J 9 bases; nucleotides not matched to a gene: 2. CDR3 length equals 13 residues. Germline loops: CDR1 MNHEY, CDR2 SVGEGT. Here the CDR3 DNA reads TGTGCCAGCAGTTACTCCCGACTAGCTGAGCAGTTCTTC. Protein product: CASSYSRLAEQFF.

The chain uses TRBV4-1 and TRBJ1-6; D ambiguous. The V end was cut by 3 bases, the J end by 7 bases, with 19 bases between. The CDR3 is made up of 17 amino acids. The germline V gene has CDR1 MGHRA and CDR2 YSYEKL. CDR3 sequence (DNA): TGCGCCAGCAGCCAGCAGGTCGTTGAGGGCCGCAATTCACCCCTCCACTTT. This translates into CASSQQVVEGRNSPLHF.

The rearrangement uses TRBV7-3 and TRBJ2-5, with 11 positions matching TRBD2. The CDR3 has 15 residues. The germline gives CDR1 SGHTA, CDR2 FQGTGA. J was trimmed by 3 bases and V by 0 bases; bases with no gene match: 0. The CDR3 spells CASSLTGLAEETQYF. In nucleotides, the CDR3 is TGTGCCAGCAGCTTAACGGGACTAGCGGAAGAGACCCAGTACTTC.

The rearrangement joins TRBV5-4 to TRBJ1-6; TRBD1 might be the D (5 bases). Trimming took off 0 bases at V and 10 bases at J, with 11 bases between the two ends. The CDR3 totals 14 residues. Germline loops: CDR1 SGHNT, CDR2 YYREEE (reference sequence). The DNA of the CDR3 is TGTGCCAGCAGCTTGGGGGGGGAAGGGTCACCCCTCCACTTT. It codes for CASSLGGEGSPLHF.